This TCR beta chain was identified in a study of naive and memory T cell subsets (dated by TCRdb to 2016 to 2017). As for the study more broadly: The figure summarizing the skin biopsy and whole blood samples listed approximately 10 blood donors, 7 tuberculin skin test biopsies and 3 saline control biopsies. PCR2 was typically a SYBR Green qPCR stopped at a set threshold; low-input samples could instead use end-point PCR (roughly 6 cycles). Results and caveats for the whole study, not just this receptor: The RNA-based method was acknowledged as potentially sensitive to TCR transcript changes with T cell activation and differentiation.

Library preparation was by 5' RACE. The ligated cDNA was amplified by four rounds of PCR, in which nested alpha and beta constant region primers were used together with the SP2 primer. TCR RNA was reverse transcribed with SuperScript IV using alpha and beta constant region primers for the blood and skin samples. An oligonucleotide carrying the Illumina SP2 primer and a UMI was ligated to the 3' end of the cDNA by means of T4 RNA ligase 1. To prevent hairpin formation, the 12-nucleotide UMI was made up of two random hexamers with an eight-base spacer between them. From the second PCR onward, TCR alpha and beta chain libraries were processed separately and dual indexed for multiplexing. After pooling, the indexed libraries were analyzed by capillary electrophoresis and sequenced on either an Illumina MiSeq or NextSeq. PhiX DNA at about 5-7.5% was spiked into libraries to increase base diversity and improve cluster recognition. The study's own analysis went as follows. UMIs were extracted from read 2 by Demultiplexor and combined with the TCR sequence from read 1, and reads were split according to sample indices. V and J genes and V-J junctions were identified by Decombinator, which gave every TCR a five-part identifier that included V and J deletions. UMIs were used by Collapsinator to correct sequencing errors and PCR amplification heterogeneity, so that a UMI-based abundance was obtained for each TCR. CDR3Translator turned identifiers into nucleotide sequence, translated the nucleotide sequence into amino acids, and pulled out CDR3 regions based on terminal motifs. Error-corrected alpha and beta TCR counts from blood and skin were compared after normalization to input RNA amount. TCRdb reran the public reads through fastp at Q25 and MiXCR, keeping productive beta chains. CDR3 protein duplicates are merged, each entry listing the most common genes and DNA. TCRdb, not the original authors, processed these V and J calls. For this sample the table gives roughly 48,000 distinct CDR3 sequences, of which around 4.7% were detected only once. The ten largest clones add up to 0.7% to 0.9% of the sample.

The study described a robust, sensitive protocol for amplifying, sequencing and analyzing TCRs, using 3' ligation of a UMI-containing oligonucleotide to TCR cDNA. For whole blood analysis, less than 3 ml of peripheral blood was collected from healthy adult volunteers into Tempus tubes, and RNA was extracted following the manufacturer's instructions. Before reverse transcription, total RNA that had not been cell sorted was treated with RQ1 DNase, with a target input of about 1 to 1000 ng. Libraries were prepared from skin biopsies and whole blood so that pipeline robustness could be tested in samples in which T cells form a minority population. The CDR3, cysteine through phenylalanine, is 15 amino acids long. The sequence is cut down to CDR3 DNA, 45 bases in frame from base 1. Trimmed from V: 6 bases; trimmed from J: 10 bases; junction bases lacking a gene match: 8. CDR1 is given as MNHEY and CDR2 as SVGEGT, both from the germline V gene.

To note about this clonotype: Its antigen has not been determined. No base quality information exists; no much larger clone differs at one position.

This TCR was sampled from a female donor in good health. The rearrangement combines TRBV6-2 or TRBV6-3 with TRBJ2-1; 14 bases in the middle match TRBD2. The CDR3 here reads CASSKGLAGVGEQFF. The sequenced DNA: TGTGCCAGCAGCAAGGGACTAGCGGGAGTGGGCGAGCAGTTCTTC.